Given below is one TCR beta chain in context. Its antigen is unknown. The sample belongs to a study of identical twins. Study results and caveats: Excess sharing between twins was weaker in beta out-of-frame sequences. Cord blood beta clonotypes that were abundant carried fewer insertions, and memory repertoires showed no such trend.

One entry per CDR3 protein results from TCRdb running MiXCR on the 5' RACE reads. The data contain 400,000 to 550,000 distinct CDR3 sequences, approximately 22% of them singletons. Germline V gene data show CDR1 as DFQATT and CDR2 as SNEGSKA (reference sequence). The CDR3 spans 13 residues. Deletions cut 3 bases from V and 5 bases from J, with 13 bases between. These records were also assigned to another study, of T cells expressing NK-cell markers. That study adds: Most of the eight sequenced donors were HCMV-seropositive; one was seronegative. In 5 or 6 donors, dominant NKG2C+ clonotypes were about 1.0-7.0% of CD8+ T cells.

This clonotype originated in a woman aged 18-29 years in good health. V gene TRBV20-1 combines with J gene TRBJ2-5; D is tentatively TRBD1 or TRBD2 (6 bases each). Source material: CD4+ T cells sorted from blood. The CDR3 sequence is CSASSRGGETQYF. The CDR3 coding sequence is TGCAGTGCTAGCTCCAGGGGAGGCGAGACCCAGTACTTC.